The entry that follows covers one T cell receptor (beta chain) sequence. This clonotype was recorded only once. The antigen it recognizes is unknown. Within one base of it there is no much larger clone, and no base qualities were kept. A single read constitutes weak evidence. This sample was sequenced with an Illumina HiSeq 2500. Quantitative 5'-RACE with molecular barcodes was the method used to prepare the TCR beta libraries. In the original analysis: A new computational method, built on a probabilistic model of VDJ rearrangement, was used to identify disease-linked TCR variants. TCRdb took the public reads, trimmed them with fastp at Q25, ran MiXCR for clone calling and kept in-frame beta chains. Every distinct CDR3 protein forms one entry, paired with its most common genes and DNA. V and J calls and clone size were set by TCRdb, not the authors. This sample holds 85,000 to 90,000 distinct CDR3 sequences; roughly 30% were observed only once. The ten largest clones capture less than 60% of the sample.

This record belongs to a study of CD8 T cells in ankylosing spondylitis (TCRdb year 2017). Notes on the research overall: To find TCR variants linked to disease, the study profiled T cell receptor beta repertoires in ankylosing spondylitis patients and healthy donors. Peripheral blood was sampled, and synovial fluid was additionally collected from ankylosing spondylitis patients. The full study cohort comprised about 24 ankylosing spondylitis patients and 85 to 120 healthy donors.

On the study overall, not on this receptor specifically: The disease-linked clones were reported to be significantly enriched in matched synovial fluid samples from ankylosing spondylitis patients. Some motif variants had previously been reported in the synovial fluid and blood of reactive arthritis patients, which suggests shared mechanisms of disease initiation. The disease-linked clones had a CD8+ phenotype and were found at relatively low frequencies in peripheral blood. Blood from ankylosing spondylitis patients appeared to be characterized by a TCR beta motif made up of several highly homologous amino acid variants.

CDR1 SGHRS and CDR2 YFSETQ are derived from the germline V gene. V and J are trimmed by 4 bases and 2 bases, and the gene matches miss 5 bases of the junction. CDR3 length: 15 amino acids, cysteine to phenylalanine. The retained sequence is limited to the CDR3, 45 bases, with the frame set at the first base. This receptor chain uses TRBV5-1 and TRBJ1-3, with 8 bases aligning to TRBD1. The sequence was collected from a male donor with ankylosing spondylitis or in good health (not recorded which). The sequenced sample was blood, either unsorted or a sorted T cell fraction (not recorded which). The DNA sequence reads TGCGCCAGCAGCCCGTACAGGGGGACTGGAAACACCATATATTTT. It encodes CASSPYRGTGNTIYF.